This is a list of T cell receptor beta chains from one sample in a study of Graves' ophthalmopathy and Graves' hyperthyroidism. TCRdb used MiXCR to reprocess the multiplex PCR reads, holding one entry per CDR3 protein. The table has approximately 210,000 distinct CDR3 sequences, roughly 21% seen once. Sequenced sample: peripheral blood. The receptor set was obtained from a woman aged 50 to 60 with Graves' ophthalmopathy. CDR3s include the opening cysteine and the closing phenylalanine or tryptophan. The D gene is left open where the match is weak. Not all rows give a size; the values are once, few, many and, for expanded clones, a class.

TRBJ2-7,TRBV4-1,.,few,17,TGCGCCAGCAGCCAAGACGGGGTCGGCAGCCGCTCCTACGAGCAGTACTTC,CASSQDGVGSRSYEQYF
TRBJ2-2,TRBV5-5,.,many,16,TGTGCCAGCAGCTTGGGTGGGGACGTGGGCACCGGGGAGCTGTTTTTT,CASSLGGDVGTGELFF
TRBJ2-5,TRBV28,.,.,15,TGTGCCAGCAGTTCAGGGGCAGGGGCGGGGGAGACCCAGTACTTC,CASSSGAGAGETQYF
TRBJ2-7,TRBV20-1,TRBD1,many,13,TGCAGTGCAGAGCGGACAGGGGAATACGAGCAGTACTTC,CSAERTGEYEQYF
TRBJ2-1,TRBV24-1,TRBD2,many,13,TGTGCCACCAGGCGGGAGGCCGAGGGTGAGCAGTTCTTC,CATRREAEGEQFF
TRBJ1-1,TRBV19,.,many,13,TGTGCCAGTAGTATCGGTCAAGTCACTGAAGCTTTCTTT,CASSIGQVTEAFF
TRBJ1-1,TRBV5-6,.,.,11,TGTGTCAGCAGCGTGGACACTGAAGCTTTCTTT,CVSSVDTEAFF
TRBJ2-7,TRBV6-5,TRBD2,many,15,TGTGCCAGCAGTTACGGGACTAGCGGGACCTACGAGCAGTACTTC,CASSYGTSGTYEQYF
TRBJ2-4,TRBV18,.,many,11,TGTGCCAGCTCACCCTCGAACATTCAGTACTTC,CASSPSNIQYF
TRBJ2-7,TRBV30,TRBD2,many,14,TGTGCCTGGCGGGGGCGGGAGGGCCTCTACGAGCAGTACTTC,CAWRGREGLYEQYF
TRBJ2-3,TRBV6-1,.,many,13,TGTGCCAGCAGCCTGATGCTGGCCGATACGCAGTATTTT,CASSLMLADTQYF
TRBJ2-3,TRBV6-4,TRBD1,many,20,TGTGCCAGCAGGCCCTACAGGGGGCAAACTGGCGGTCCTAGCACAGATACGCAGTATTTT,CASRPYRGQTGGPSTDTQYF
TRBJ1-5,TRBV15,.,many,15,TGTGCCACCAGCCGCGGTGGGTTGCCCAATCAGCCCCAGCATTTT,CATSRGGLPNQPQHF
TRBJ2-7,TRBV7-2,TRBD2,few,13,TGTGCCAGCAGCTCGGGACTAGTCCGCGAGCAGTACTTC,CASSSGLVREQYF
TRBJ1-1,TRBV20-1,TRBD1,.,15,TGCAGTCCAGGACAGGGAGGGGGCATGAACACTGAAGCTTTCTTT,CSPGQGGGMNTEAFF
TRBJ1-4,TRBV5-4,.,many,16,TGTGCCAGCAGTTTGAACTCCTTTGCAACTAATGAAAAACTGTTTTTT,CASSLNSFATNEKLFF
TRBJ2-4,TRBV7-2,.,many,13,TGTGCCAGCAGCTTAACGTCGAGAAACATTCAGTACTTC,CASSLTSRNIQYF
TRBJ1-1,TRBV3-1,.,.,15,TGTGCCAGCAGCCAAGATTATCGAGGAAACACTGAAGCTTTCTTT,CASSQDYRGNTEAFF
TRBJ1-2,TRBV28,.,many,11,TGTGCCAGTTACAAGGTTGGTGGCTACACCTTC,CASYKVGGYTF
TRBJ2-7,TRBV2,.,many,13,TGTGCCAGCAATGAACAAAGCGGGCAAGAGCAGTACTTC,CASNEQSGQEQYF
TRBJ2-7,TRBV2,TRBD1,many,15,TGTGCCAGCAGAAAGGACAGGGGGGAAATCTACGAGCAGTACTTC,CASRKDRGEIYEQYF
TRBJ2-2,TRBV12-3/TRBV12-4,.,.,13,TGTGCCAGCAGCTATCTCGGTTCTGGGGAGCTGTTTTTT,CASSYLGSGELFF
TRBJ1-6,TRBV14,.,many,12,TGTGCCAGCAGCCAAGAAAGATCACCCCTCCACTTT,CASSQERSPLHF
TRBJ1-2,TRBV7-2,TRBD1,.,13,TGTGCCAGCAGCCCCGGGACAGGGCTACCTTATTCCTTC,CASSPGTGLPYSF
TRBJ2-2,TRBV5-1,TRBD2,.,16,TGCGCCAGCAGCTTGGCTAGCGGGGGATACACCGGGGAGCTGTTTTTT,CASSLASGGYTGELFF
TRBJ1-1,TRBV5-1,.,many,14,TGCGCCAGCAGCCCACTGAAAACAGGGACTGAAGCTTTCTTT,CASSPLKTGTEAFF
TRBJ2-7,TRBV6-1,.,many,11,TGTGCCAGCAGTGACCGCATAGAGCAGTACTTC,CASSDRIEQYF
TRBJ1-1,TRBV3-1,.,.,18,TGTGCCAGCAGCCAAGAACCGAGTCGCATCAGTAGGAACACTGAAGCTTTCTTT,CASSQEPSRISRNTEAFF
TRBJ2-7,TRBV24-1,TRBD1,.,13,TGTGCCACCAGTGATCACAGGGGCTACGAGCAGTACTTC,CATSDHRGYEQYF
TRBJ1-1,TRBV3-1,.,many,12,TGTGCCAGCAGCCAGGGGAGGACTGAAGCTTTCTTT,CASSQGRTEAFF
TRBJ2-7,TRBV6-5,.,.,14,TGTGCCAGCAGTTCCGAGACTCTCCCCTACGAGCAGTACTTC,CASSSETLPYEQYF
TRBJ1-1,TRBV5-1,.,many,13,TGCGCCAGCAGCCCCAATGTAGACACTGAAGCTTCCTTT,CASSPNVDTEASF
TRBJ2-5,TRBV6-1,.,many,16,TGTGCCAGCAGTGAAGTCCCGGGACACATACAAGAGACCCAGTACTTC,CASSEVPGHIQETQYF
TRBJ1-2,TRBV6-4,.,many,11,TGTGCCAGCAGTGCAGGGGAAAGCTACACCTTC,CASSAGESYTF
TRBJ2-7,TRBV2,TRBD1,many,13,TGTGCCAGCAGCCGGGGACAGCGCTACGAGCAGTACTTC,CASSRGQRYEQYF
TRBJ2-5,TRBV2,TRBD2,many,15,TGTGCCAGCAGTGGCGGGGGGGCTTGGGGGAGTACCCAGTACTTC,CASSGGGAWGSTQYF
TRBJ2-5,TRBV5-1,.,many,18,TGCGCCAGCAGCGAGAGACTCTCAGGGCGGGGGACAGGAGAGACCCAGTACTTC,CASSERLSGRGTGETQYF
TRBJ2-1,TRBV5-1,.,many,18,TGCGCCAGCAGCTTCCTCCCGGGGGCGGGATACTCCTACAATGAGCAGTTCTTC,CASSFLPGAGYSYNEQFF
TRBJ1-2,TRBV20-1,TRBD1,many,11,TGCAGTGCGAGGGACAGATATGGCTACACCTTC,CSARDRYGYTF
TRBJ2-7,TRBV6-7,.,many,11,TGTGCCAGCAGGGTCAGCTACGAGCAGTACTTC,CASRVSYEQYF
TRBJ2-7,TRBV11-2,TRBD1,.,16,TGTGCCAGCAGCTTAATGGCCAGGGGGCTCCAGGGCGAGCAGTACTTC,CASSLMARGLQGEQYF
TRBJ2-5,TRBV18,TRBD1,many,16,TGTGCCAGCTCACGAGGACAGGGGTCCACTCAAGAGACCCAGTACTTC,CASSRGQGSTQETQYF
TRBJ2-5,TRBV27,TRBD1,many,13,TGTGCCAGCTGGGCCACAGGGGGAGAGACCCAGTACTTC,CASWATGGETQYF
TRBJ2-7,TRBV4-1,.,many,17,TGCGCCAGCAGCCAAGATGTGGCGGGGAGCTTTTTGGACGAGCAGTACTTC,CASSQDVAGSFLDEQYF
TRBJ1-1,TRBV6-5,.,many,15,TGTGCCAGCAGTTACCCCCTCGGGAGAAGCACTGAAGCTTTCTTT,CASSYPLGRSTEAFF
TRBJ2-4,TRBV28,TRBD2,many,15,TGTGCCAGCAGTTTTGGGCGGGAGACCAAAAACATTCAGTACTTC,CASSFGRETKNIQYF
TRBJ1-5,TRBV7-2,.,many,14,TGTGCCAGCAGCCCACTCCTCGGGGATCAGCCCCAGCATTTT,CASSPLLGDQPQHF
TRBJ1-1,TRBV19,.,many,13,TGTGCCACCTCAGGAGTGGGAAACACTGAAGCTTTCTTT,CATSGVGNTEAFF
TRBJ1-2,TRBV24-1,.,many,15,TGTGCCACCAGTGATCCGAACACAGGGTGGTATGGCTACACCTTC,CATSDPNTGWYGYTF
TRBJ1-5,TRBV18,.,many,13,TGTGCCAGCTCACCGCAGGGTGGGAAACCCCAGCATTTT,CASSPQGGKPQHF
TRBJ2-7,TRBV6-5,.,many,13,TGTGCCAGCCGGGACACTCTCTCCTACGAGCAGTACTTC,CASRDTLSYEQYF
TRBJ1-1,TRBV6-5,.,.,14,TGTGCCAGCAGTTATTCCAGGGCGAACACTGAAGCTTTCTTT,CASSYSRANTEAFF
TRBJ1-1,TRBV12-3/TRBV12-4,.,.,14,TGTGCCAGCAGACCCGGGACTCCGAACACTGAAGCTTTCTTT,CASRPGTPNTEAFF
TRBJ1-5,TRBV6-1,.,once,13,TGTGCCAGCAGTGAAGTCTCGGATCAGCCCCAGCATTTT,CASSEVSDQPQHF
TRBJ2-5,TRBV29-1,TRBD1,many,19,TGCAGCGTTGAGTTACCGGGACAGGGGGCCCGGGAGGAACAAGAGACCCAGTACTTC,CSVELPGQGAREEQETQYF
TRBJ2-3,TRBV6-1,.,.,13,TGTGCCAGCGCGGACCTTTCAATAGGGGCGCCGTATTTT,CASADLSIGAPYF
TRBJ2-7,TRBV24-1,.,many,15,TGTGCCACCAGTGATAGTACCGGGTCCTCCTACGAGCAGTACTTC,CATSDSTGSSYEQYF
TRBJ2-7,TRBV4-2,TRBD1,.,16,TGTGCCAGCAGCCAGGGCCGGGACAGGGGCTCCTACGAGCAGTACTTC,CASSQGRDRGSYEQYF
TRBJ1-2,TRBV12-3/TRBV12-4,.,many,13,TGTGCCAGCAGCCCAAGGGGGGGAGGAGGCTACACCTTC,CASSPRGGGGYTF
TRBJ2-7,TRBV6-2/TRBV6-3,TRBD2,.,16,TGTGCCAGCAGTTCCCGGACTAGCGGAAGGCCCTTATGGCGATACTTC,CASSSRTSGRPLWRYF